This TCR beta chain stems from a study of CD8 T cells in ankylosing spondylitis. The ends were cut back, 1 base at V and 4 bases at J, with 10 bases in the middle. The germline V gene encodes CDR1 SGHVS and CDR2 FNYEAQ. This CDR3 region has 14 residues. From the 5' RACE reads, TCRdb called clonotypes with MiXCR, one entry per CDR3 protein. The data show a few hundred thousand distinct CDR3 sequences, about 12% seen once. Concerning this clonotype itself: Its antigen is unknown.

Findings of the study overall: A TCR beta motif of several highly homologous variants appeared characteristic of ankylosing spondylitis blood. As reported, disease-linked clones showed significant enrichment in matched ankylosing spondylitis synovial fluid.

Sequencing was done on a sample of blood, either unsorted or a sorted T cell fraction (not recorded which). The clonotype was recovered from a male donor with ankylosing spondylitis. This chain joins TRBV7-6 and TRBJ1-2, with D hard to call. CDR3 region: CASSLVPASYGYTF. The CDR3 DNA reads TGTGCCAGCAGCTTAGTCCCGGCGTCCTATGGCTACACCTTC.